What follows are 11 T cell receptor beta chains derived from one specimen sequenced in a study of cytomegalovirus exposure and HLA in healthy donors. Both 60 Vbeta primers and 13 Jbeta primers went into the PCR. Measured with immunoSEQ multiplex PCR; TCRdb has only the in-frame clones, and not every one. Of under 110,000 clones detected, approximately 71% appear once; the ten largest clones hold 2.5%. The sequenced sample consisted of PBMCs. These receptors all stem from a man aged 40-55 years in good health and CMV-seronegative.

This clone turned up a few times. CDR3 region: CASIVDRGSGELFF. Here the CDR3 DNA reads TGTGCCAGTATAGTGGACAGGGGATCCGGGGAGCTGTTTTTT. The rearrangement uses TRBV28 and TRBJ2-2; 9 nucleotides align to TRBD1. The V gene end was trimmed by 9 bases and the J gene end by 6 bases; junction bases not matched to a gene: 8. From germline, CDR1 is MDHEN and CDR2 SYDVKM. This CDR3 has 14 residues.

This clone was picked up a small number of times. The CDR3 DNA is TGTGCCACCAGCCCGACAGTAGGGGGCATCTACACCTTC. Its protein product is CATSPTVGGIYTF. The V and J genes are TRBV15 and TRBJ1-2; 7 nucleotides line up with TRBD1. J lost 10 bases, V lost 5 bases, and 10 bases had no gene match. CDR1 is LNHNV and CDR2 is YYDKDF in the germline V gene (reference sequence). CDR3 length equals 13 residues.

Written as DNA, the CDR3 is TGTGCCAGCAGCTTAGTTGCTGGGGGGGGCAATAATGGCTACACCTTC. Translating it yields CASSLVAGGGNNGYTF. The chain couples TRBV7-9 to TRBJ1-2; maybe TRBD1 (6 bases). The CDR3 sequence is 16 residues long. The germline CDR1 and CDR2 sequences are SEHNR and FQNEAQ (reference sequence). Trimming shortened V by 1 base and J by 6 bases, and 18 bases separated the two germline ends.

V usage is TRBV7-3 and J usage is TRBJ1-1; TRBD1 matches 8 bases. V lost 0 bases and J lost 3; bases outside the gene matches: 6. In germline, CDR1 is SGHTA, CDR2 FQGTGA. This CDR3 has 16 amino acids. CDR3 in DNA: TGTGCCAGCAGCTTAACGGTTCAGGGGGCGTACACTGAAGCTTTCTTT. Its translation is CASSLTVQGAYTEAFF.

The CDR3 DNA reads as TGCAGCGGGTGGTCAGGGACTAACACTGAAGCTTTCTTT. Protein product: CSGWSGTNTEAFF. The V and J genes are TRBV29-1 and TRBJ1-1; possibly TRBD1 for D (5 bases). Trimming removed 7 bases from V and 2 bases from J, with 14 bases in between. The CDR3 totals 13 residues. Germline V lookup: CDR1 SQVTM, CDR2 ANQGSEA.

This chain uses TRBV5-1 with TRBJ1-2, with 8 nucleotides matching TRBD1. This CDR3 contains 16 residues. Germline-derived CDR1 and CDR2 are SGHRS and YFSETQ. J lost 4 bases, V lost 3 bases, and 11 bases had no gene match. The CDR3 nucleotides read TGCGCCAGCAGCTGGATTTCAGGGGGCGCAGGCTATGGCTACACCTTC. It yields the protein CASSWISGGAGYGYTF.

V is TRBV9 and J is TRBJ2-1; 11 nucleotides line up with TRBD2. The CDR3 has 15 amino acids. V gave up 3 bases and J gave up 7 bases; unmatched junction bases: 6. Per the germline V gene, CDR1 is SGDLS and CDR2 is YYNGEE. The CDR3 spells CASSGLAGGRNEQFF. Here the CDR3 DNA reads TGTGCCAGCAGCGGATTAGCGGGGGGGCGAAATGAGCAGTTCTTC.

There are a few counts of this clone. The rearrangement links TRBV5-1 to TRBJ1-2; D uncertain. The CDR3 has 13 residues. Germline values: CDR1 SGHRS, CDR2 YFSETQ. V was pared by 8 bases and J by 2 bases, with 13 bases between. CDR3 sequence reads: CASSADNNYGYTF. CDR3 in DNA: TGCGCCAGTTCGGCAGACAACAACTATGGCTACACCTTC.

The chain has TRBV5-1 and TRBJ2-2, with unresolved D. Per the germline V gene, CDR1 is SGHRS and CDR2 is YFSETQ. CDR3 size: 14 residues. The ends were cut back, 7 bases at V and 1 base at J, with 11 bases in the middle. The CDR3 spells CASGPLGNTGELFF. The CDR3 region has the DNA TGCGCCAGCGGGCCCTTGGGGAACACCGGGGAGCTGTTTTTT.

The gene calls are TRBV29-1 and TRBJ1-1; TRBD1 might be the D (6 bases). This CDR3 is 14 amino acids long. Between the trimmed V and J ends, which lost 5 bases and 1 base, there was a span of 14 bases. Germline CDR1 and CDR2: SQVTM and ANQGSEA. CDR3 amino acids: CSVKGDRQNTEAFF. The CDR3 bases are TGCAGCGTTAAGGGGGATCGACAGAACACTGAAGCTTTCTTT.

This chain uses TRBV15 with TRBJ1-5; D not certain. The V gene's germline CDR1 is LNHNV and CDR2 YYDKDF (reference sequence). The V end was cut by 0 bases, the J end by 2 bases, with 5 bases between. The CDR3 runs to 14 residues. CDR3 sequence reads: CATSRDRGNQPQHF. For the CDR3, the DNA is TGTGCCACCAGCAGAGATCGGGGCAATCAGCCCCAGCATTTT.